The entry below gives a single T cell receptor beta chain sequence along with its context. Its antigen is still unknown. These data are taken from a study of shared clonotypes between healthy human individuals. Notes on the study in general: Blood alone was sampled, and tissue repertoires likely differ. Clonotypes not shared had lower generation probabilities than those common to all four donors.

Using immunoSEQ multiplex PCR, the repertoire was profiled, and TCRdb retains in-frame clones only, with some absent. The table has 2 million to 3 million clones, roughly 93% seen once. The CDR3 extends over 14 amino acids. J gave up 4 bases and V 8 bases, and 3 bases lay outside the gene matches. The germline CDR1 and CDR2 sequences are SEHNR and FQNEAQ (reference sequence). Investigators divided CD4+ cells into CD45RA+ naive and CD45RA-negative memory subsets. The sample consisted of naive CD4+ T cells from PBMCs. The subset denotes: CD45RA+ positively selected. This sequence joins TRBV7-9 and TRBJ2-5; 14 bases match TRBD2. This clonotype originated in a man younger than 35 in good health. Some clones in this sample may be carry-over from other donors' samples. The CDR3 loop is CASGTSGRGETQYF. CDR3 nucleotide sequence: TGTGCCAGCGGGACTAGCGGGAGAGGAGAGACCCAGTACTTC.